What follows are 5 T cell receptor beta chains derived from one specimen sequenced in a study of T cell repertoires in cytomegalovirus infection (dated by TCRdb to between 2018 and 2021). Sample treatment or condition, as interpreted from the label and publication: in vitro stimulation with specific CMV peptide epitopes to enrich CMV-specific T cells. No antigen has been identified for these receptors. Data came from an Illumina HiSeq 1500. TCRdb ran its own pipeline on the public reads, namely fastp trimming at Q25 and MiXCR clone calling, and kept in-frame beta chains. Rows with a matching CDR3 protein are joined into one entry that keeps the most common DNA and genes. The sample table lists 900,000 to 950,000 distinct CDR3 sequences, roughly 30% of them with a count of one. About an eighth of the sample comes from the top ten. The sequencing here drew on cultured CD8+ T cells from PBMCs, taken from culture after CMV antigen stimulation. These receptors were collected from a human donor in good health (CMV status not recorded). Some clones in this sample may be carry-over from other donors' samples.

Details on this clonotype: One end of the junction fails to match germline, which may point to a read error. The rearrangement joins TRBV6-2 or TRBV6-3 to TRBJ1-1, with 8 bases fitting TRBD1. Germline lookup yields CDR1 MNHEY and CDR2 SVGEGT. This CDR3 is 18 amino acids long. CDR3 loop: CANSYSRRQGLLFTEAFF. CDR3 DNA: TGTGCCAACAGTTACTCTCGACGACAGGGGCTCCTATTCACTGAAGCTTTCTTT.

Ten or more counts support this clonotype. The chain combines TRBV7-2 with TRBJ2-3; perhaps TRBD2 as D (6 bases). The ends were cut back, 7 bases at V and 4 bases at J, with 9 bases in the middle. The CDR3 is made up of 12 amino acids. Germline V CDR1 and CDR2: SGHTA, FQGNSA. CDR3 amino acids: CASNWEADTQYF. CDR3 bases: TGTGCCAGCAACTGGGAGGCAGATACGCAGTATTTT. Using reference TRBV7-2 and TRBJ2-3 for the parts outside the CDR3, the full variable domain is GAGVSQSPSNKVTEKGKDVELRCDPISGHTALYWYRQSLGQGLEFLIYFQGNSAPDKSGLPSDRFSAERTGGSVSTLTIQRTQQEDSAVYLCASNWEADTQYFGPGTRLTVL.

The rearrangement joins TRBV4-3 to TRBJ1-2; maybe TRBD1 (5 bases). Germline V gives CDR1 LGHNA, CDR2 YSLEER. The CDR3 contains 13 residues. The V gene lost 3 bases and the J gene lost 4 bases, with 9 bases spanning the gap. The CDR3 loop reads CASSQSGGYGYTF. CDR3 DNA sequence: TGCGCCAGCAGCCAGAGTGGGGGCTATGGCTACACCTTC.

This clonotype was detected a few times. The chain couples TRBV7-9 to TRBJ1-1, with D unresolved. V lost 4 bases and J 7 bases, leaving 13 bases between the germline ends. The CDR3 contains 13 residues. Germline lookup yields CDR1 SEHNR and CDR2 FQNEAQ (reference sequence). The CDR3 nucleotides read TGTGCCAGCAGCTCCCCGGGCCGAAATGAAGCTTTCTTT. Translating it yields CASSSPGRNEAFF.

V gene TRBV2 combines with J gene TRBJ2-7, with D perhaps TRBD1 (6 bases). Trimming cost V 8 bases and J 7 bases, with 12 bases left between them. In germline, CDR1 is SNHLY, CDR2 FYNNEI. This CDR3 has 11 amino acids. Here the CDR3 DNA reads TGTGCCAGCGGGGACACCCCGGAGCAGTACGTC. Amino acid sequence: CASGDTPEQYV.